This passage covers 21 T cell receptor beta chains from one sample sequenced in a study of cytomegalovirus exposure and HLA in healthy donors. The PCR ran on 60 Vbeta and 13 Jbeta primers. Repertoires were generated with immunoSEQ multiplex PCR, while TCRdb's copy carries only in-frame clones and drops some. The data show roughly 180,000 clones, roughly 75% seen once. Material for sequencing was PBMCs. The receptors stem from a female donor in good health and CMV-seronegative.

The rearrangement uses TRBV28 and TRBJ2-7; perhaps TRBD2 as D (6 bases). V lost 4 bases to trimming and J lost 6 bases, with 22 bases between them. Germline-derived CDR1 and CDR2 are MDHEN and SYDVKM. This CDR3 spans 16 amino acids. The CDR3 bases are TGTGCCAGCAGTTCAAGGGCCGGCGGGGTCCCCGCCGAGCAGTACTTC. Translation gives CASSSRAGGVPAEQYF.

V and J are TRBV10-3 and TRBJ2-3, with a possible D match to TRBD1 (5 bases). CDR1 is ENHRY and CDR2 is SYGVKD in the germline V gene. The CDR3 covers 14 residues. Trimming pared 3 bases from V and 5 bases from J, leaving 12 bases between. In DNA form, the CDR3 reads TGTGCCATCAGTGACTCTGGGGCAGGAGATACGCAGTATTTT. This translates into CAISDSGAGDTQYF.

This clone was counted a few times. The chain employs TRBV18 and TRBJ2-1; possibly TRBD2 for D (6 bases). The CDR3 is 14 residues long. Trimming shortened V by 4 bases and J by 7 bases, and 14 bases separated the two germline ends. The germline CDR1 and CDR2 sequences are KGHSH and LQKENI. CDR3 in amino acids: CASSLQAAGNEQFF. The DNA of the CDR3 is TGTGCCAGCTCACTCCAGGCGGCGGGGAATGAGCAGTTCTTC.

The gene calls are TRBV19 and TRBJ1-1, with D hard to call. Germline V gene lookup returns CDR1 LNHDA and CDR2 SQIVND (reference sequence). CDR3 length: 15 amino acids. V lost 3 bases to trimming and J lost 5 bases, with 16 bases between them. CDR3 region: CASSIPRARGTEAFF. As DNA, the CDR3 is TGTGCCAGTAGTATCCCGAGAGCCCGAGGTACTGAAGCTTTCTTT.

The CDR3 nucleotides are TGTGCCAGCAGTTACTCGATTAGTCAGCCCCAGCATTTT. Encoded protein: CASSYSISQPQHF. This sequence joins TRBV6-5 and TRBJ1-5; no firm D call. This CDR3 is built from 13 residues. Per the germline V gene, CDR1 is MNHEY and CDR2 is SVGAGI. V shed 0 bases and J shed 6 bases, with 6 bases lying between them.

This chain uses TRBV11-2 with TRBJ1-4; perhaps TRBD1 as D (5 bases). The CDR3 is 13 residues long. From germline, CDR1 is SGHAT and CDR2 FQNNGV. V was shortened by 7 bases and J by 3 bases, with 9 bases between the two germline ends. Written as DNA, the CDR3 is TGTGCCAGCAATGGACACCCTAATGAAAAACTGTTTTTT. Protein product: CASNGHPNEKLFF. Drawing the rest from reference TRBV11-2 and TRBJ1-4, the complete variable domain is EAGVAQSPRYKIIEKRQSVAFWCNPISGHATLYWYQQILGQGPKLLIQFQNNGVVDDSQLPKDRFSAERLKGVDSTLKIQPAKLEDSAVYLCASNGHPNEKLFFGSGTQLSVL.

The chain uses TRBV2 and TRBJ2-7; 8 bases agree with TRBD1. V lost 9 bases and J lost 5; bases outside the gene matches: 9. This CDR3 is built from 13 residues. Germline CDR1 reads SNHLY; CDR2 reads FYNNEI. The CDR3 coding sequence is TGTGCCAGTCTCACGGACAGGGTAAACGAGCAGTACTTC. Its translation is CASLTDRVNEQYF.

V usage is TRBV7-9 and J usage is TRBJ2-7; 7 nucleotides agree with TRBD1. V lost 1 base to trimming and J lost 3 bases; unmatched junction nucleotides: 6. The CDR3 loop spans 15 amino acids. CDR1 is SEHNR and CDR2 is FQNEAQ in the germline V gene (reference sequence). The CDR3 nucleotides read TGTGCCAGCAGCTTAGGGACAGGCCTCATCTACGAGCAGTACTTC. Translation gives CASSLGTGLIYEQYF.

V usage is TRBV11-2 and J usage is TRBJ1-2, with D perhaps TRBD1 (6 bases). Between the trimmed V and J ends, which lost 0 bases and 8 bases, there was a span of 16 bases. The CDR3 covers 15 residues. Germline V gene lookup returns CDR1 SGHAT and CDR2 FQNNGV. CDR3 region: CASSLESSGGGGYTF. The CDR3 DNA reads TGTGCCAGCAGCTTAGAGTCCTCGGGGGGCGGCGGCTACACCTTC.

The chain links TRBV7-8 to TRBJ1-2; TRBD1 aligns across 7 bases. CDR3 size: 17 residues. Germline CDR1 and CDR2: SGHVS and FQNEAQ. V dropped 1 base and J dropped 1; count of bases not matched to a gene: 9. The CDR3 coding sequence is TGTGCCAGCAGCTTAGTCCCACAGGGGAACCTTAACTATGGCTACACCTTC. The encoded protein is CASSLVPQGNLNYGYTF.

The rearrangement links TRBV7-9 to TRBJ2-5; TRBD2 agrees at 10 bases. J was trimmed by 5 bases and V by 7 bases; bases with no gene match: 7. Germline V gene lookup returns CDR1 SEHNR and CDR2 FQNEAQ (reference sequence). The CDR3 consists of 14 residues. The CDR3 region is CASNLQAGGETQYF. CDR3 bases: TGTGCCAGCAACCTACAAGCGGGAGGGGAGACCCAGTACTTC. Full variable domain (missing parts from reference TRBV7-9 and TRBJ2-5): DTGVSQNPRHKITKRGQNVTFRCDPISEHNRLYWYRQTLGQGPEFLTYFQNEAQLEKSRLLSDRFSAERPKGSFSTLEIQRTEQGDSAMYLCASNLQAGGETQYFGPGTRLLVL.

The V call is TRBV15, the J call TRBJ2-3, with 8 nucleotides matching TRBD1. Trimming took 4 bases from V and 4 from J; bases not matched to a gene: 7. CDR1 is LNHNV and CDR2 is YYDKDF in the germline V gene (reference sequence). The CDR3 runs to 15 residues. The CDR3, as DNA: TGTGCCACCAGCATTGGACAGGGCGGTCCAGATACGCAGTATTTT. This encodes CATSIGQGGPDTQYF.

This chain's CDR3 is CASSTEDRPENQPQHF. The CDR3 region has the DNA TGTGCCAGCAGCACAGAGGACAGGCCCGAGAATCAGCCCCAGCATTTT. The chain is built from TRBV5-5 and TRBJ1-5; 7 bases align to TRBD1. This CDR3 is 16 amino acids long. Unmatched junction bases numbered 11, after V lost 4 bases and J lost 4 bases. Germline V gene lookup returns CDR1 SGHKS and CDR2 YYEKEE (reference sequence). Filled out from reference TRBV5-5 and TRBJ1-5, the complete variable domain reads DAGVTQSPTHLIKTRGQQVTLRCSPISGHKSVSWYQQVLGQGPQFIFQYYEKEERGRGNFPDRFSARQFPNYSSELNVNALLLGDSALYLCASSTEDRPENQPQHFGDGTRLSIL.

The rearrangement joins TRBV7-2 to TRBJ2-7; 7 positions match TRBD1. The CDR3 has 15 amino acids. Germline V CDR1 and CDR2: SGHTA, FQGNSA. Trimming cost V 5 bases and J 2 bases; bases outside gene matches: 9. This chain's CDR3 is CASSQRQGAAYEQYF. CDR3 in DNA: TGTGCCAGCAGCCAAAGACAGGGCGCGGCCTACGAGCAGTACTTC.

The J gene is TRBJ2-5, the V gene TRBV29-1, with D possibly matching TRBD1 (6 bases). Gene TRBJ2-7 matches the end of the DNA better, so the J call may be wrong. Germline V gives CDR1 SQVTM, CDR2 ANQGSEA. The CDR3 loop spans 12 amino acids. DNA of the CDR3: TGCAGCGTTGAACACAGGGTGGGCGAGCAGTACTTC. Its translation is CSVEHRVGEQYF.

This chain joins TRBV4-3 and TRBJ2-5, with D possibly TRBD2 on 5 matching bases. V gave up 0 bases and J gave up 5 bases, with 10 bases separating them. This CDR3 is built from 14 residues. The germline V gene has CDR1 LGHNA and CDR2 YSLEER. The CDR3 nucleotides read TGCGCCAGCAGCCAAGAGCTTAGGGAGGAGACCCAGTACTTC. As protein: CASSQELREETQYF.

The chain is built from TRBV7-2 and TRBJ2-5, with TRBD2 identical over 10 bases. The CDR3 has 15 amino acids. The V segment lost 5 bases and the J segment 5 bases; nucleotides outside the gene matches: 8. Looked up from germline, CDR1 is SGHTA and CDR2 is FQGNSA. CDR3 sequence (DNA): TGTGCCAGCAGCAGGCAGCGGGGGGGCGCGGAGACCCAGTACTTC. The encoded protein is CASSRQRGGAETQYF.

The gene calls are TRBV13 and TRBJ1-6; D is possibly TRBD1 (5 bases). The germline V gene encodes CDR1 PRHDT and CDR2 FYEKMQ (reference sequence). The CDR3 extends over 15 amino acids. Trimming removed 5 bases from V and 7 bases from J, with 15 bases in between. The CDR3 DNA follows: TGTGCCAGCAGCCCCCCGGGACTAAGGAATTCACCCCTCCACTTT. It codes for CASSPPGLRNSPLHF.

The chain links TRBV7-8 to TRBJ2-5, with no clear D. Judging by the DNA end, TRBJ2-7 fits better; the J call may be wrong. CDR1 is SGHVS, CDR2 FQNEAQ, per germline. This CDR3 contains 14 residues. The DNA for the CDR3 is TGTGCCAGCAGCTCCGGTGACATTAGGTACGAGCAGTACTTC. As protein: CASSSGDIRYEQYF.

The rearrangement joins TRBV5-5 to TRBJ2-7; D is perhaps TRBD1 (6 bases). Germline V gene sequence: CDR1 SGHKS, CDR2 YYEKEE (reference sequence). The V end lost 6 bases, the J end lost 2 bases, and 12 bases lay between the germline ends. The CDR3 is 13 amino acids. The CDR3 protein is CASNFRGTYEQYF. CDR3 DNA sequence: TGTGCCAGCAATTTCAGGGGAACCTACGAGCAGTACTTC.

This chain connects TRBV27 to TRBJ1-4; 7 positions match TRBD1. V dropped 4 bases and J dropped 8; count of bases not matched to a gene: 10. Germline V gene data show CDR1 as MNHEY and CDR2 as SMNVEV (reference sequence). The CDR3 is made up of 15 amino acids. The CDR3 sequence: CASSSDDRAGEKLFF. The CDR3 DNA sequence: TGTGCCAGCAGTTCCGACGACAGGGCTGGCGAAAAACTGTTTTTT.